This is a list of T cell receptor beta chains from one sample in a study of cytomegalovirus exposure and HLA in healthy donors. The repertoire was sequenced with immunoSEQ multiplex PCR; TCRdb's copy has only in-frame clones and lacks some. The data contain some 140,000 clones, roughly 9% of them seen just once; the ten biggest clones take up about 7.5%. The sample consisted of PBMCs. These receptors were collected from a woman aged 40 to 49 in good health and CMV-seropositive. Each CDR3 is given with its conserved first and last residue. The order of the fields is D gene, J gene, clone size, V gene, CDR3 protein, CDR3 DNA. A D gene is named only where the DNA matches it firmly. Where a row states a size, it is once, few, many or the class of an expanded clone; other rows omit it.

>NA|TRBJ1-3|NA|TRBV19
CASSPESDFSGNTIYF
TGTGCCAGTTCTCCGGAGTCGGATTTCTCTGGAAACACCATATATTTT
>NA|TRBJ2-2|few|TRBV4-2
CASSQVSLDSAAGELFF
TGTGCCAGCAGCCAAGTCTCTTTGGACAGTGCAGCCGGGGAGCTGTTTTTT
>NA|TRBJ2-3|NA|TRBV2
CASSSDVSTSTDTQYF
TGTGCCAGCAGTAGCGACGTTAGTACTAGCACAGATACGCAGTATTTT
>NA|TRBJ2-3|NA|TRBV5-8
CASSFADTQYF
TGTGCCAGCAGCTTCGCAGATACGCAGTATTTT
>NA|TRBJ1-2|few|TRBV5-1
CASSLAESHLYGYTF
TGCGCCAGCAGCTTGGCCGAGTCTCACCTCTATGGCTACACCTTC
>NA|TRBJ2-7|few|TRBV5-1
CASSYAGQSYEQYF
TGCGCCAGCAGCTACGCGGGACAGTCCTACGAGCAGTACTTC
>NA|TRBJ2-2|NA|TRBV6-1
CASSEPGRISGELFF
TGTGCCAGCAGTGAACCGGGAAGGATATCCGGGGAGCTGTTTTTT
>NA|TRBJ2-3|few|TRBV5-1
CASSLALGPSTDTQYF
TGCGCCAGCAGCTTGGCCTTGGGGCCCAGCACAGATACGCAGTATTTT
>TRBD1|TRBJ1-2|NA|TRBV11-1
CASSLGTAASPYYGYTF
TGTGCCAGCAGCCTGGGGACAGCGGCCAGCCCTTACTATGGCTACACCTTC
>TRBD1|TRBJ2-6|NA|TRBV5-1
CASSLTWTGITGANVLTF
TGCGCCAGCAGCTTGACTTGGACAGGGATCACTGGGGCCAACGTCCTGACTTTC
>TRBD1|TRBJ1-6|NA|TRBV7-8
CASSRTGVSYNSPLHF
TGTGCCAGCAGCCGGACAGGGGTCTCCTATAATTCACCCCTCCACTTT
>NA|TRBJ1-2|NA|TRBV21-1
CARPSQGILDYGYTF
TGTGCCAGACCATCCCAGGGGATATTAGACTATGGCTACACCTTC
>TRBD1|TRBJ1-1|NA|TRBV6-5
CASSYSTQGDTEAFF
TGTGCCAGCAGTTACTCTACGCAGGGGGACACTGAAGCTTTCTTT
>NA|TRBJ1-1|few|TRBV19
CASSIGERSEAFF
TGTGCCAGTAGTATAGGCGAAAGGAGTGAAGCTTTCTTT
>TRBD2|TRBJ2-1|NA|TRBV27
CASSWGSGGNEQFF
TGTGCCAGCAGTTGGGGTAGCGGGGGCAATGAGCAGTTCTTC
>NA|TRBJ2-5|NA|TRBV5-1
CASSLVAGPQETQYF
TGCGCCAGCAGCTTGGTTGCAGGGCCCCAAGAGACCCAGTACTTC
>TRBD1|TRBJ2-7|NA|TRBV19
CASSIRGRDYEQYF
TGTGCCAGTAGTATCAGGGGGCGCGACTACGAGCAGTACTTC
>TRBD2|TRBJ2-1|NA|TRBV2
CASSGLAGVRDEQFF
TGTGCCAGCAGCGGACTAGCGGGGGTTAGAGATGAGCAGTTCTTC
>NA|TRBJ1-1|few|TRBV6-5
CASSYSAGANTEAFF
TGTGCCAGCAGTTACTCGGCAGGGGCGAACACTGAAGCTTTCTTT
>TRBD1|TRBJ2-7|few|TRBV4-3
CASSRGVSGTGGPYEQYF
TGCGCCAGCAGCCGAGGAGTGTCCGGGACAGGGGGACCCTACGAGCAGTACTTC
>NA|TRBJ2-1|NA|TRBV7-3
CASSLGYSSYNEQFF
TGTGCCAGCAGCTTAGGGTACAGCTCCTACAATGAGCAGTTCTTC
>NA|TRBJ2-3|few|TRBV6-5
CASRRGGGTDTQYF
TGTGCCAGCCGTCGAGGGGGGGGCACAGATACGCAGTATTTT
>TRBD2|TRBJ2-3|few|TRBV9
CASTSSGGGTDTQYF
TGTGCCAGCACCTCTAGCGGGGGAGGCACAGATACGCAGTATTTT
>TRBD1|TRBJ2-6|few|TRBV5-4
CASSRLGQGAISGANVLTF
TGTGCCAGCAGCCGATTGGGACAGGGGGCAATTTCTGGGGCCAACGTCCTGACTTTC
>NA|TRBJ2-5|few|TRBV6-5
CASSYPAGETQYF
TGTGCCAGCAGTTACCCGGCCGGGGAGACCCAGTACTTC
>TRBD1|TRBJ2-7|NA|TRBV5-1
CASSLGPGGRYEQYF
TGCGCCAGCAGCTTGGGGCCAGGGGGCAGGTACGAGCAGTACTTC